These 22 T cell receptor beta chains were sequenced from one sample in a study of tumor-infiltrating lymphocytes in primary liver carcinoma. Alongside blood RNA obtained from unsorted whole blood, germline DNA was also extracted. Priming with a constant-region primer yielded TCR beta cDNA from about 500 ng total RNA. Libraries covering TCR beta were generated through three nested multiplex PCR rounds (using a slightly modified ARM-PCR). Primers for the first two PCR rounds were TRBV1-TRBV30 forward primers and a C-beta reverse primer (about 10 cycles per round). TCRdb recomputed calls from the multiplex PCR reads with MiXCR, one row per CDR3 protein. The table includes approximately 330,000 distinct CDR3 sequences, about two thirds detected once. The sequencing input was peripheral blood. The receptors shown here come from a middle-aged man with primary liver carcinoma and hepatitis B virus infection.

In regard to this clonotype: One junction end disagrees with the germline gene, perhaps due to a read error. CDR3 loop: CTSSLVARTRGEQFF. The DNA for the CDR3 is TGTACCAGCAGCTTAGTTGCCAGGACGAGGGGTGAGCAGTTCTTC. The chain links TRBV7-8 to TRBJ2-1; D tentatively reads TRBD1 or TRBD2 (5 bases each). CDR3 length equals 15 residues. Germline V CDR1 and CDR2: SGHVS, FQNEAQ.

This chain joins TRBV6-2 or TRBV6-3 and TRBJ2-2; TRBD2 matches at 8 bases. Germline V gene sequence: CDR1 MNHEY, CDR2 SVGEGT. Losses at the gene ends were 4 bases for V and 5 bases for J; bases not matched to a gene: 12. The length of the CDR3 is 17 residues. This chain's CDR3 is CASSSQGIGGRTGELFF. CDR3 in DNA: TGTGCCAGCAGTTCCCAGGGGATCGGCGGGAGGACCGGGGAGCTGTTTTTT.

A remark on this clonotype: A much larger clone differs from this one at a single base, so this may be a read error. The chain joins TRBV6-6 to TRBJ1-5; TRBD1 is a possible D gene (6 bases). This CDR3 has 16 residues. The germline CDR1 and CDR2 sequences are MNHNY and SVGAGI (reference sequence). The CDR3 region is CDSSYSGGRSNQPQHF. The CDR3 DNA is TGTGACAGCAGTTACTCTGGGGGCCGGAGCAATCAGCCCCAGCATTTT.

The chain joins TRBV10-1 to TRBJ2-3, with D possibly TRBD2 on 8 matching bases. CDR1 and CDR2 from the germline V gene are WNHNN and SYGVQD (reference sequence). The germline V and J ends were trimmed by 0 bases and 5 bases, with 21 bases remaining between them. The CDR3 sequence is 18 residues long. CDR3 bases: TGCGCCAGCAGTGAGTCCCCAGGGGGAGCGGGAGAAGGAGATACGCAGTATTTT. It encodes CASSESPGGAGEGDTQYF.

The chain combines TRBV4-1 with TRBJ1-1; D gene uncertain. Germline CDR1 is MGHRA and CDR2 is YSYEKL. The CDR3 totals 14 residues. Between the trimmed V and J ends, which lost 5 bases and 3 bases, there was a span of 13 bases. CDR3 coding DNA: TGCGCCAGCAGCGGTCGGATAGAGGACACTGAAGCTTTCTTT. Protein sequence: CASSGRIEDTEAFF.

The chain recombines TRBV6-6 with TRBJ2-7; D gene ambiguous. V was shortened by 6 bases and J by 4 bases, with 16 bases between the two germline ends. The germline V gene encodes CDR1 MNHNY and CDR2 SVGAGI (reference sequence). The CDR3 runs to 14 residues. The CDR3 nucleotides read TGTGCCAGCAGCTCCGGAGTCCCAGAGTACGAGCAGTACTTC. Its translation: CASSSGVPEYEQYF.

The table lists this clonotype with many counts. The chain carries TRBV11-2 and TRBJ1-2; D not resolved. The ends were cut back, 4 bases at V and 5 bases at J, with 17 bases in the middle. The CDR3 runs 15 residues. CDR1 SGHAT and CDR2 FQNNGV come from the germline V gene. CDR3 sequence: CASSWELRAPYGYTF. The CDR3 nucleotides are TGTGCCAGCAGCTGGGAGCTCCGGGCCCCATATGGCTACACCTTC.

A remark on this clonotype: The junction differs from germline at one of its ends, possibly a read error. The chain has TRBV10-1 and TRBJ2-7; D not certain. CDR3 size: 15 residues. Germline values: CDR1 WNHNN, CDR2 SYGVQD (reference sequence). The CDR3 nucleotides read TGCGCCAACAGTGAGTTCAGTAACGGTCCGTTCGAGCAGCACTTC. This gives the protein CANSEFSNGPFEQHF.

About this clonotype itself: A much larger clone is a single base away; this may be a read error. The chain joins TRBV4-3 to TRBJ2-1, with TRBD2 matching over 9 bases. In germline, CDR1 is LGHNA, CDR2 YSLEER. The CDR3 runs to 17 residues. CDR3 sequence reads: CVSSQDPAGGPGNEQFF. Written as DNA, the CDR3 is TGCGTCAGCAGCCAAGATCCGGCGGGAGGGCCGGGGAATGAGCAGTTCTTC.

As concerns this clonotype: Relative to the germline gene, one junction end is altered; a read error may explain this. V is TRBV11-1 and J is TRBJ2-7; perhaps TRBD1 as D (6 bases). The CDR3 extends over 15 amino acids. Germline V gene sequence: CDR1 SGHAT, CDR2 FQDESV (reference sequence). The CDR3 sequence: CANSLGQTDLDEQHF. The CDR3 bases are TGTGCCAACAGCTTAGGACAGACAGATCTGGACGAGCAGCACTTC.

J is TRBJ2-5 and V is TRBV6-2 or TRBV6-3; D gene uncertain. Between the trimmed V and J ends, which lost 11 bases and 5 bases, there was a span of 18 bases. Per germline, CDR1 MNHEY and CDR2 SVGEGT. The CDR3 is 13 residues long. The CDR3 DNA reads TGTGCCGGAAGTCTCCAACGGCGGGAGACCCAGTACTTC. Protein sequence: CAGSLQRRETQYF.

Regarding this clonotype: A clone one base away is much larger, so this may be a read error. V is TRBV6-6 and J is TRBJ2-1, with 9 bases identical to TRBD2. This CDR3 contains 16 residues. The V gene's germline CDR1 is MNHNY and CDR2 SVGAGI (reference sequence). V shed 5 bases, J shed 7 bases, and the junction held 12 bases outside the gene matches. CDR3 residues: CASSDGGTSFDNEQFF. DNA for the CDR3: TGTGCCAGCAGTGACGGGGGGACTAGCTTTGATAATGAGCAGTTCTTC.

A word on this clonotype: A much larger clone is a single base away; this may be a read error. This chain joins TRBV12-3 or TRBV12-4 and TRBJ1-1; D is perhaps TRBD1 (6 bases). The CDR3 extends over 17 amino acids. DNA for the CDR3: TGTGGCAGCAGTTCACGATGGAGGGGGGGCATGAACACTGAAGCTTTCTTT. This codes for CGSSSRWRGGMNTEAFF.

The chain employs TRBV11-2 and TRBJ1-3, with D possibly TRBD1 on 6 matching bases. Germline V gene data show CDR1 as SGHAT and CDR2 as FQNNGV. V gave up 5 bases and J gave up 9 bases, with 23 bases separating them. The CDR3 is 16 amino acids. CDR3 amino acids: CASSLMDSLSVSTIYF. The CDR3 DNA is TGTGCCAGCAGCCTTATGGACAGTCTCTCTGTAAGCACCATATATTTT. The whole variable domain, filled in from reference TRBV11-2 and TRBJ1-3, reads EAGVAQSPRYKIIEKRQSVAFWCNPISGHATLYWYQQILGQGPKLLIQFQNNGVVDDSQLPKDRFSAERLKGVDSTLKIQPAKLEDSAVYLCASSLMDSLSVSTIYFGEGSWLTVV.

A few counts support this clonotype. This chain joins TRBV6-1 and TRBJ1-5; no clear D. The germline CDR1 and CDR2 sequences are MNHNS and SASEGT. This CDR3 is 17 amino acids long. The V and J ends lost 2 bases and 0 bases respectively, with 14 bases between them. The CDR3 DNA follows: TGTGCCAGCAGTGAAAATCTGGGCCCCCCTAGCAATCAGCCCCAGCATTTT. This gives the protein CASSENLGPPSNQPQHF.

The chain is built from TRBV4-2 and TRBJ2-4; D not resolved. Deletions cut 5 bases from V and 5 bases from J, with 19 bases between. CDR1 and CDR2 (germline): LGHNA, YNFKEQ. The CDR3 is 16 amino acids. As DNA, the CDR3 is TGTGCCAGCAGCGCCCCGACGAGGACGGCCCAAAACATTCAGTACTTC. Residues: CASSAPTRTAQNIQYF.

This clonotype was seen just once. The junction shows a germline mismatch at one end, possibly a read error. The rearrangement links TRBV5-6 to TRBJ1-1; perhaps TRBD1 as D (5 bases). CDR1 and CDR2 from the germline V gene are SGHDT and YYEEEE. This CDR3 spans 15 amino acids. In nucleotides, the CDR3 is TGTGCCAACAGCGCAACCGATCGGAGGGGCACTGAAGCTTTCTTT. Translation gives CANSATDRRGTEAFF.

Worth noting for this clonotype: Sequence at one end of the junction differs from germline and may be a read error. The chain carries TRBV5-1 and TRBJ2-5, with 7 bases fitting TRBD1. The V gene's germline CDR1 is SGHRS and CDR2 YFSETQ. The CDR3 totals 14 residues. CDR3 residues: CASSLTGWQETQYF. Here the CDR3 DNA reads TGCGCCAGCAGCCTGACAGGGTGGCAAGAGACTCAGTACTTC. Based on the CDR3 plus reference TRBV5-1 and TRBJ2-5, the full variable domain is KAGVTQTPRYLIKTRGQQVTLSCSPISGHRSVSWYQQTPGQGLQFLFEYFSETQRNKGNFPGRFSGRQFSNSRSEMNVSTLELGDSALYLCASSLTGWQETQYFGPGTRLLVL.

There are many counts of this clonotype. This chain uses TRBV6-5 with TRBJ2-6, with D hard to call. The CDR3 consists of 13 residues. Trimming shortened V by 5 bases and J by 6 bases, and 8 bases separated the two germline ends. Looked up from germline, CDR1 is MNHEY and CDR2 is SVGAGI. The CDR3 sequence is CASSVSVANVLTF. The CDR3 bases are TGTGCCAGCAGTGTGTCGGTGGCCAACGTCCTGACTTTC.

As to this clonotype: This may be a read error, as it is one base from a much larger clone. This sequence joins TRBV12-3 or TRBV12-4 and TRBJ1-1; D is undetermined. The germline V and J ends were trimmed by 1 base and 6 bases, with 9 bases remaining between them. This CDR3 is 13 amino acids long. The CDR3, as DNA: TGTGCCAGCAGTTTAGTATCGGACTCTGAAGCTTTCTTT. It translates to CASSLVSDSEAFF.

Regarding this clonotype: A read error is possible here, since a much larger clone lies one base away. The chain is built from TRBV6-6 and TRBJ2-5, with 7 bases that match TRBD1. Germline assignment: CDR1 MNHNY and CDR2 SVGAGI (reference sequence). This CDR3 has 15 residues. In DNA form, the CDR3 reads TGTGCCAGCACCCTTTCACAGGGGCGTCAAGAGACCCGGTACTTC. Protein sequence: CASTLSQGRQETRYF.

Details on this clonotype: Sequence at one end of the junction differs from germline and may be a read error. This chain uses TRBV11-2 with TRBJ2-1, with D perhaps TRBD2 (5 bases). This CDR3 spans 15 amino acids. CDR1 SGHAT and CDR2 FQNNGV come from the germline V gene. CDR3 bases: TGCGTCAGCGGCTTAGGATCCAGCTCCTACAATGAGCAGTTCTTC. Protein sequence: CVSGLGSSSYNEQFF. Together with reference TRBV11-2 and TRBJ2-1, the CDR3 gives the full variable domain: EAGVAQSPRYKIIEKRQSVAFWCNPISGHATLYWYQQILGQGPKLLIQFQNNGVVDDSQLPKDRFSAERLKGVDSTLKIQPAKLEDSAVYLCVSGLGSSSYNEQFFGPGTRLTVL.